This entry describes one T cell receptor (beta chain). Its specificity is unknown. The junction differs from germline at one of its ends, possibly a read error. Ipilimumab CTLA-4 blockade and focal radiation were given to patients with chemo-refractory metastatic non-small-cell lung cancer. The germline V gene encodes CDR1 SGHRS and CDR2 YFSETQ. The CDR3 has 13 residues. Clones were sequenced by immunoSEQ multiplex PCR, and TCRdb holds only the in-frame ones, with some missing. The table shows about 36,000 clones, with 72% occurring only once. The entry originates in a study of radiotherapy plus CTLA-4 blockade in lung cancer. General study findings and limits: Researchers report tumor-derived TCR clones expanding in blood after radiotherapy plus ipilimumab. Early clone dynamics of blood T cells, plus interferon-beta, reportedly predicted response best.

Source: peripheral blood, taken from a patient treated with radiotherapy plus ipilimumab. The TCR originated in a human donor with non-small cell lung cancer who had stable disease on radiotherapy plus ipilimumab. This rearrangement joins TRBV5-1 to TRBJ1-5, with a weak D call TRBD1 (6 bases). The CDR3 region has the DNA TGCGCCAGCAGCTTACAGGGCAACCAGCCCCAGCATTTT. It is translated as CASSLQGNQPQHF.